The 5 T cell receptor beta chains listed next were all sequenced from one sample in a study of T-cell reconstitution after alpha-beta-depleted transplantation in children. TCRbeta library preparation incorporated unique molecular identifiers. TCRdb reanalysed the PCR reads using MiXCR and keeps one entry per CDR3 protein. Of over 300,000 distinct CDR3 sequences listed, 10% were seen once; the top ten hold 2% to 2.5%. The input for sequencing was PBMCs from the stem cell graft donor, taken from the stem cell graft. These receptors came from a human donor who donated a stem cell graft to a child with acute lymphoblastic leukemia.

This clonotype was recorded a few times. The gene calls are TRBV2 and TRBJ2-3; 9 bases fit TRBD1. Looked up from germline, CDR1 is SNHLY and CDR2 is FYNNEI. The CDR3 has 17 amino acids. V trimming: 7 bases; J trimming: 3 bases; junction bases outside the gene matches: 14. CDR3 in amino acids: CASNLLPGQGGTDTQYF. The CDR3 nucleotides read TGTGCCAGCAACCTCCTGCCGGGACAGGGTGGGACAGATACGCAGTATTTT.

V is TRBV12-3 or TRBV12-4 and J is TRBJ1-1; D uncertain. V was cut by 5 bases and J by 0 bases, with 7 bases left in between. The CDR3 length is 13 residues. Here the CDR3 reads CASSAAMNTEAFF. In DNA, the CDR3 is TGTGCCAGCAGTGCGGCCATGAACACTGAAGCTTTCTTT.

This chain uses TRBV20-1 with TRBJ2-1; TRBD2 matches at 9 bases. In germline, CDR1 is DFQATT, CDR2 SNEGSKA (reference sequence). The CDR3 is made up of 14 amino acids. Trimming at V came to 2 bases and at J to 7 bases, leaving 6 bases not matched to a gene. CDR3 nucleotide sequence: TGCAGTGCTAGAAAAGCGGGAGGCTCAAATGAGCAGTTCTTC. This sequence encodes CSARKAGGSNEQFF.

This clonotype has more than one count but fewer than ten. The chain carries TRBV7-9 and TRBJ2-5; 10 bases map to TRBD1. Germline loops: CDR1 SEHNR, CDR2 FQNEAQ (reference sequence). Germline trimming cut 2 bases from V and 6 bases from J; bases unmatched to any gene: 9. The CDR3 contains 16 residues. CDR3 amino acids: CASSLPRQGAGKTQYF. CDR3 in DNA: TGTGCCAGCAGCTTACCAAGACAGGGGGCCGGCAAGACCCAGTACTTC.

In its sample, this clonotype was seen a few times. V usage is TRBV27 and J usage is TRBJ1-1, with 7 positions matching TRBD1. Per germline, CDR1 MNHEY and CDR2 SMNVEV (reference sequence). The CDR3 extends over 16 amino acids. V trimming: 5 bases; J trimming: 0 bases; junction bases outside the gene matches: 9. This chain's CDR3 is CASSLSLTGMNTEAFF. Here the CDR3 DNA reads TGTGCCAGCAGTCTTTCCCTGACAGGGATGAACACTGAAGCTTTCTTT.